This TCR beta chain was recorded in a study of early T cells in non-severe SARS-CoV-2 infection. This clonotype has more than one count but fewer than ten. The CDR3 sequence is 14 residues long. Germline V gives CDR1 SGHNT, CDR2 YYREEE (reference sequence). Trimming removed 4 bases at V and 5 bases at J, with 15 bases between. TCRdb reanalysed the 5' RACE reads using MiXCR and keeps one entry per CDR3 protein. The profile shows about 59,000 distinct CDR3 sequences, roughly 13% of them singletons. This TCR came from an adult who was a healthcare worker with PCR-confirmed SARS-CoV-2 infection or an uninfected control (not recorded which). Sequencing used whole blood, obtained at baseline. V gene TRBV5-4 combines with J gene TRBJ1-1; TRBD1 might be the D (6 bases). DNA of the CDR3: TGTGCCAGCAGCCAGGACAGAGCGAGAACTGAAGCTTTCTTT. It is translated as CASSQDRARTEAFF. Filled out from reference TRBV5-4 and TRBJ1-1, the complete variable domain reads ETGVTQSPTHLIKTRGQQVTLRCSSQSGHNTVSWYQQALGQGPQFIFQYYREEENGRGNFPPRFSGLQFPNYSSELNVNALELDDSALYLCASSQDRARTEAFFGQGTRLTVV.